This T cell receptor beta chain emerged from a study of cytomegalovirus exposure and HLA in healthy donors. Study-wide context: Earlier work reported 100 million to 130 million unique TCR beta sequences from some 180 million T cells. The Caucasian-associated ancestry cluster held around four fifths of approximately 400 genotyped donors. Study-wide results and caveats: Later genetic work tied a missense DCLRE1C variant to beta-chain V and J trimming.

As regards this clone: The target antigen is unknown.

The PCR contained 60 Vbeta and 13 Jbeta primers. Per the authors' pipeline: Roughly 10 million shared chains were among some 75 million unique TCR beta chains counted in a later analysis. Assay: immunoSEQ multiplex PCR; the TCRdb copy retains only in-frame clones and omits some. V, J and clone size reflect that table, while D and trimming were determined from the DNA. The sample records about 120,000 clones, under 90% being singletons. Germline V gene data show CDR1 as PRHDT and CDR2 as FYEKMQ (reference sequence). Deletions cut 1 base from V and 5 bases from J, with 15 bases between. This CDR3 is 16 amino acids long.

Source material: PBMCs. The rearrangement joins TRBV13 to TRBJ1-5; the D gene is possibly TRBD1 (6 bases). This clonotype was obtained from a woman between 40 and 55 years old in good health and CMV-seropositive. In nucleotides, the CDR3 is TGTGCCAGCAGCTTAGACGGGGGGCAGGGCCATCAGCCCCAGCATTTT. It encodes CASSLDGGQGHQPQHF.